This TCR beta chain derives from a study of T cells in tumors after PD-1 blockade. On the study more broadly: Some patients also took daily vismodegib 150 mg during anti-PD-1 treatment. Mean per blood sample: 90,000 to 120,000 templates (24,679-257,772), 36,536 unique clonotypes. Whole-study findings and limits: Some novel exhausted tumor clones appeared in pre-treatment blood, suggesting peripheral recruitment.

This clone was observed once. Its specificity is unknown. Template: tumor biopsy or peripheral blood genomic DNA, roughly 600-6,004 ng per sample. V shed 1 base and J shed 8 bases, with 8 bases lying between them. Looked up from germline, CDR1 is MDHEN and CDR2 is SYDVKM. The CDR3 extends over 12 amino acids. Clones were read by immunoSEQ multiplex PCR, and TCRdb kept only the in-frame ones, dropping some. The sample yields 60,000 to 65,000 clones, around two thirds seen once. Sequencing used PBMCs, obtained after anti-PD-1 treatment. This chain connects TRBV28 to TRBJ1-2, with D hard to call. This sequence was found in a human donor with basal cell carcinoma. CDR3 coding DNA: TGTGCCAGCAGTTTATCTGCCCGGGGCTACACCTTC. This gives the protein CASSLSARGYTF.